These 27 T cell receptor beta chains were all obtained from the same sample, sequenced in a study of blood T cell repertoires in COVID-19. Here immunoSEQ multiplex PCR was the method, and the copy in TCRdb shows in-frame clones only, minus some. Of 250,000 to 400,000 clones in the sample, 89% are singletons; the top ten hold 5% to 5.5%. Source material: PBMCs or T cells enriched from blood (not recorded which). The receptors here all came from a man in his 60s who had recovered from COVID-19.

The rearrangement links TRBV6-5 to TRBJ2-5; 8 bases are a match to TRBD1. CDR3 size: 14 residues. J lost 4 bases, V lost 7 bases, and 8 bases had no gene match. CDR1 and CDR2 (germline): MNHEY, SVGAGI. CDR3 region: CASTPTGEAETQYF. CDR3 sequence (DNA): TGTGCCAGCACCCCGACAGGGGAGGCAGAGACCCAGTACTTC.

This rearrangement joins TRBV29-1 to TRBJ1-1, with D perhaps matching TRBD1 (5 bases). Germline V lookup: CDR1 SQVTM, CDR2 ANQGSEA. The CDR3 loop spans 12 amino acids. Trimming took off 4 bases at V and 1 base at J, with 7 bases between the two ends. The CDR3 loop reads CSVGGGNTEAFF. The DNA of the CDR3 is TGCAGCGTTGGCGGGGGGAACACTGAAGCTTTCTTT.

The chain joins TRBV5-6 to TRBJ2-1, with 7 bases matching TRBD2. The junction had 6 bases not matched to a gene; V was cut back by 1 base and J by 5 bases. The germline gives CDR1 SGHDT, CDR2 YYEEEE. The CDR3 runs to 15 residues. Written as DNA, the CDR3 is TGTGCCAGCAGCTTGAGAAGCGGGGTCAACAATGAGCAGTTCTTC. Protein product: CASSLRSGVNNEQFF. The whole variable domain, filled in from reference TRBV5-6 and TRBJ2-1, reads DAGVTQSPTHLIKTRGQQVTLRCSPKSGHDTVSWYQQALGQGPQFIFQYYEEEERQRGNFPDRFSGHQFPNYSSELNVNALLLGDSALYLCASSLRSGVNNEQFFGPGTRLTVL.

The V gene is TRBV7-3, the J gene TRBJ1-3; a weak D match, TRBD1 (5 bases). Trimming took 1 base from V and 1 from J, leaving 11 bases between them. This CDR3 contains 16 residues. Germline assignment: CDR1 SGHTA and CDR2 FQGTGA. For the CDR3, the DNA is TGTGCCAGCAGCTTAATCCAGGGAGGATCTGGAAACACCATATATTTT. It encodes CASSLIQGGSGNTIYF.

V is TRBV19 and J is TRBJ2-2; possible D gene TRBD1, 6 bases. The length of the CDR3 is 16 residues. V was pared by 6 bases and J by 2 bases, with 16 bases between. Per the germline V gene, CDR1 is LNHDA and CDR2 is SQIVND (reference sequence). CDR3 amino acids: CASRRNGQLNTGELFF. DNA for the CDR3: TGTGCCAGTAGGAGAAATGGACAGCTTAACACCGGGGAGCTGTTTTTT.

The chain links TRBV5-1 to TRBJ1-2; D call uncertain. Looked up from germline, CDR1 is SGHRS and CDR2 is YFSETQ. The CDR3 length is 14 residues. The V end was cut by 2 bases, the J end by 8 bases, with 16 bases between. CDR3 bases: TGCGCCAGCAGCTTACTTGCGGAAGCGGAGGGCTACACCTTC. Amino acid sequence: CASSLLAEAEGYTF.

The genes are TRBV3-1 (or the pseudogene TRBV3-2) and TRBJ2-5; D may be TRBD2 (5 bases). CDR1 is LGHDT and CDR2 is YNNKEL in the germline V gene (reference sequence). Trimming pared 5 bases from V and 2 bases from J, leaving 12 bases between. The CDR3 sequence is 14 residues long. For the CDR3, the DNA is TGTGCCAGCAGCGCCCGGACGGGGCAAGAGACCCAGTACTTC. Translated: CASSARTGQETQYF.

The genes are TRBV7-8 and TRBJ1-4, with D unclear. CDR1 is SGHVS and CDR2 is FQNEAQ in the germline V gene. V lost 1 base and J 4 bases, leaving 7 bases between the germline ends. This CDR3 has 14 amino acids. The CDR3, as DNA: TGTGCCAGCAGCTTAGGAGAGGGTAATGAAAAACTGTTTTTT. Its translation is CASSLGEGNEKLFF. The full variable domain, in which reference TRBV7-8 and TRBJ1-4 provide the parts outside the CDR3, is GAGVSQSPRYKVAKRGQDVALRCDPISGHVSLFWYQQALGQGPEFLTYFQNEAQLDKSGLPSDRFFAERPEGSVSTLKIQRTQQEDSAVYLCASSLGEGNEKLFFGSGTQLSVL.

The chain has TRBV6-5 and TRBJ2-1, with TRBD2 as a possible D gene (5 bases). The V gene lost 2 bases and the J gene lost 7 bases, with 15 bases spanning the gap. Germline CDR1 is MNHEY and CDR2 is SVGAGI. The length of the CDR3 is 15 residues. The CDR3 DNA sequence: TGTGCCAGCAGTTACACGGCGACGACGGGGAATGAGCAGTTCTTC. Its translation: CASSYTATTGNEQFF.

This chain links TRBV3-1 (or the pseudogene TRBV3-2) with TRBJ2-7; 9 bases agree with TRBD2. V gave up 4 bases and J gave up 9 bases; unmatched junction bases: 7. The CDR3 extends over 13 amino acids. The germline V gene encodes CDR1 LGHDT and CDR2 YNNKEL (reference sequence). The CDR3 loop reads CASSPFSAGGQYF. Here the CDR3 DNA reads TGTGCCAGCAGCCCGTTCTCAGCGGGAGGGCAGTACTTC.

This clone was observed a single time. V gene TRBV29-1 combines with J gene TRBJ2-1; D unclear. This CDR3 region has 13 residues. Trimming stripped 4 bases from V and 1 base from J, with 8 bases between. In germline, CDR1 is SQVTM, CDR2 ANQGSEA. CDR3 in amino acids: CSVVPTSYNEQFF. The CDR3 nucleotides read TGCAGCGTTGTTCCGACATCCTACAATGAGCAGTTCTTC.

This rearrangement joins TRBV4-1 to TRBJ1-2; 7 bases fit TRBD1. Germline CDR1 is MGHRA and CDR2 is YSYEKL. CDR3 length: 16 residues. The V segment lost 2 bases and the J segment 6 bases; nucleotides outside the gene matches: 12. CDR3 sequence (DNA): TGCGCCAGCAGCCAACCGGGACAGCAAAAAACCCATGGCTACACCTTC. It is translated as CASSQPGQQKTHGYTF.

The chain combines TRBV11-2 with TRBJ2-5; D is uncertain. Germline lookup yields CDR1 SGHAT and CDR2 FQNNGV. This CDR3 has 14 amino acids. V was trimmed by 1 base and J by 5 bases, leaving 11 bases between them. CDR3: CASSLGALKETQYF. CDR3 bases: TGTGCCAGCAGCTTAGGGGCCCTAAAGGAGACCCAGTACTTC. Full variable domain (outside the CDR3, taken from reference TRBV11-2 and TRBJ2-5): EAGVAQSPRYKIIEKRQSVAFWCNPISGHATLYWYQQILGQGPKLLIQFQNNGVVDDSQLPKDRFSAERLKGVDSTLKIQPAKLEDSAVYLCASSLGALKETQYFGPGTRLLVL.

This clone has a single count. The rearrangement links TRBV5-8 to TRBJ1-5, with 9 bases fitting TRBD1. There are 15 residues in the CDR3. The V gene end was trimmed by 3 bases and the J gene end by 5 bases; junction bases not matched to a gene: 6. Per the germline V gene, CDR1 is SGHTS and CDR2 is YDEGEE. The CDR3 DNA reads TGTGCCAGCAGCTCCACAGGGGGCGCGGATCAGCCCCAGCATTTT. It encodes CASSSTGGADQPQHF.

The chain's CDR3 is CASSGQGNYGYTF. The CDR3 region has the DNA TGTGCCAGCTCAGGACAGGGGAACTATGGCTACACCTTC. The rearrangement uses TRBV18 and TRBJ1-2; TRBD1 matches 9 bases. The germline CDR1 and CDR2 sequences are KGHSH and LQKENI. Trimming took 5 bases from V and 2 from J; bases not matched to a gene: 0. This CDR3 comprises 13 residues.

The rearrangement joins TRBV6-9 to TRBJ2-1, with 12 nucleotides matching TRBD2. The trim removed 2 bases at V and 4 bases at J, leaving 6 bases unmatched. CDR3 length equals 17 residues. From germline, CDR1 is MNHGY and CDR2 SVAAGI. The CDR3 spells CASSYATSGRQYNEQFF. The CDR3 nucleotides are TGTGCCAGCAGTTATGCGACTAGCGGGAGACAATACAATGAGCAGTTCTTC.

V gene TRBV7-6 combines with J gene TRBJ2-7; TRBD1 aligns across 10 bases. Unmatched junction bases numbered 3, after V lost 5 bases and J lost 2 bases. Germline CDR1 and CDR2: SGHVS and FNYEAQ. CDR3 length: 14 amino acids. CDR3 sequence (DNA): TGTGCCAGCAGCACCGGACAGGGGGCCTACGAGCAGTACTTC. It translates to CASSTGQGAYEQYF.

The chain is built from TRBV28 and TRBJ1-6; no reliable D call. CDR1 MDHEN and CDR2 SYDVKM come from the germline V gene. Between the trimmed V and J ends, which lost 2 bases and 4 bases, there was a span of 6 bases. The CDR3 has 14 amino acids. For the CDR3, the DNA is TGTGCCAGCAGTTTAGCGAGGTATAATTCACCCCTCCACTTT. Protein product: CASSLARYNSPLHF.

This clone appeared a single time. The chain carries TRBV3-1 (or the pseudogene TRBV3-2) and TRBJ1-5; 7 positions agree with TRBD1. The V gene's germline CDR1 is LGHDT and CDR2 YNNKEL (reference sequence). The CDR3 has 13 amino acids. Germline trimming cut 1 base from V and 7 bases from J; bases unmatched to any gene: 1. The CDR3 DNA is TGTGCCAGCAGCCAAGGACAGGGCCAGCCCCAGCATTTT. The encoded protein is CASSQGQGQPQHF.

V and J are TRBV2 and TRBJ1-4; TRBD1 matches 9 bases. This CDR3 spans 15 amino acids. Trimming cost V 6 bases and J 3 bases; bases outside gene matches: 5. CDR1 is SNHLY, CDR2 FYNNEI, per germline. The CDR3 protein is CASRKGTGSNEKLFF. DNA for the CDR3: TGTGCCAGCAGGAAAGGGACAGGGTCTAATGAAAAACTGTTTTTT.

The CDR3 loop is CASRFSTGIEETQYF. DNA for the CDR3: TGTGCCAGCAGATTCAGTACAGGGATCGAAGAGACCCAGTACTTC. V usage is TRBV2 and J usage is TRBJ2-5; D may be TRBD1 (6 bases). V shed 6 bases and J shed 3 bases, with 17 bases lying between them. Germline CDR1 and CDR2: SNHLY and FYNNEI. This CDR3 region has 15 residues.

The CDR3 sequence: CASSLTSGSDTQYF. In DNA, the CDR3 is TGTGCCAGCAGCTTGACTAGCGGCTCAGATACGCAGTATTTT. V is TRBV7-2 and J is TRBJ2-3, with TRBD2 matching over 9 bases. The CDR3 length is 14 residues. CDR1 is SGHTA and CDR2 is FQGNSA in the germline V gene. After removal of 3 bases from V and 4 bases from J, the junction contained 2 bases not matched to a gene.

The J gene is TRBJ2-7, the V gene TRBV30, with D perhaps matching TRBD2 (6 bases). CDR3 length: 15 amino acids. Germline V gene sequence: CDR1 GTSNPN, CDR2 SVGIG (reference sequence). Trimming took 4 bases from V and 4 from J, leaving 20 bases between them. Written as DNA, the CDR3 is TGTGCCTGGACCCCCATGGTGGGGGGATATTACGAGCAGTACTTC. It codes for CAWTPMVGGYYEQYF. The full variable domain, with the rest looked up from reference TRBV30 and TRBJ2-7, is SQTIHQWPATLVQPVGSPLSLECTVEGTSNPNLYWYRQAAGRGLQLLFYSVGIGQISSEVPQNLSASRPQDRQFILSSKKLLLSDSGFYLCAWTPMVGGYYEQYFGPGTRLTVT.

About this clone: One end of the junction fails to match germline, which may point to a read error. The chain combines TRBV7-7 with TRBJ2-3, with 10 bases identical to TRBD2. Looked up from germline, CDR1 is SSHAT and CDR2 is FNYEAQ (reference sequence). The CDR3 has 16 residues. The CDR3 here is CASSSTSGSSTDTQYF. CDR3 sequence (DNA): TGTGCTAGCAGCTCGACTAGCGGGTCTAGCACAGATACGCAGTATTTT.

On this clone itself: The identical CDR3 is also encoded by other nucleotide sequences in the sample. This chain connects TRBV6-5 to TRBJ2-7, with D possibly TRBD1 on 6 matching bases. Germline CDR1 MNHEY, CDR2 SVGAGI. Trimming pared 0 bases from V and 1 base from J, leaving 10 bases between. CDR3 length equals 15 residues. The DNA of the CDR3 is TGTGCCAGCAGTTACTCGTCAAGGGGGTCCTACGAGCAGTACTTC. Translation: CASSYSSRGSYEQYF.

In this sample, this clone turned up once. V usage is TRBV18 and J usage is TRBJ2-2, with D unresolved. V lost 2 bases to trimming and J lost 1 base, with 11 bases between them. The CDR3 is 16 residues long. CDR1 KGHSH and CDR2 LQKENI come from the germline V gene. The CDR3 DNA reads TGTGCCAGCTCACCAATCCGGGTTCTGAACACCGGGGAGCTGTTTTTT. It is translated as CASSPIRVLNTGELFF.

The V gene is TRBV3-1 (or the pseudogene TRBV3-2), the J gene TRBJ2-2; D is perhaps TRBD1 (5 bases). Per germline, CDR1 LGHDT and CDR2 YNNKEL (reference sequence). V dropped 2 bases and J dropped 0 bases, with 16 bases sitting between them. The CDR3 extends over 18 amino acids. The CDR3 sequence: CASSQLRGTFANTGELFF. As DNA, the CDR3 is TGTGCCAGCAGCCAATTAAGGGGAACGTTCGCGAACACCGGGGAGCTGTTTTTT.